This T cell receptor (beta chain) appears in the sequencing data of a study of blood T cells in healthy people across ages. The CDR3 is 14 residues long. Germline V CDR1 and CDR2: SGHTA, FQGNSA. As concerns this clonotype: An end of the junction differs from the germline gene, which may be a read error.

It was with a sample-barcoded 5' primer and a J-beta primer mix that a second PCR of roughly 7 to 12 cycles was run. With 12 random nucleotides, a template-switch adaptor tagged each individual cDNA molecule. TCRdb re-analysed the 5' RACE reads in MiXCR, keeping a single row per CDR3 protein. The data show some 890,000 distinct CDR3 sequences, approximately 32% seen once. A further study also used this sample, focusing on T cells of mothers and their children.

Sequences were obtained from blood. The TCR sequence derives from a woman between 40 and 55 years old in good health. The V call is TRBV7-2, the J call TRBJ2-1, with D tentatively TRBD1 (5 bases). The CDR3 region is CASTLPGSYNEQFF. The CDR3 bases are TGTGCCAGCACCTTACCAGGGTCCTACAATGAGCAGTTCTTC.